A single sample gave rise to the 10 T cell receptor beta chains below, sequenced in a study of glioma-infiltrating T cells. TCR alpha and beta CDR3 regions were amplified from RNA using iRepertoire nested multiplex PCR. TCRdb ran MiXCR on the multiplex PCR reads and lists one entry per CDR3 protein. The sample lists fewer than 200,000 distinct CDR3 sequences, roughly two fifths seen once, with roughly 5.2% in the top ten. The specimen was glioma tissue, nonneoplastic brain tissue, or PBMCs (not recorded which). These receptors originate from a human donor with low-grade glioma or glioblastoma, undergoing nonglioma brain surgery, or in good health (not recorded which).

J is TRBJ2-2 and V is TRBV5-4, with 7 bases aligning to TRBD2. CDR3 length: 13 residues. The germline CDR1 and CDR2 sequences are SGHNT and YYREEE (reference sequence). The ends lost 4 bases at V and 10 bases at J; junction bases unmatched: 7. The CDR3 DNA is TGTGCCAGCAGCATTGACGCGGGGGAGGAGCTGTTTTTT. Amino acid sequence: CASSIDAGEELFF.

As regards this clonotype: A much larger clonotype is one base distant, so this may be a read error. The chain uses TRBV20-1 and TRBJ2-7; D is unresolved. Germline CDR1 DFQATT, CDR2 SNEGSKA (reference sequence). V was shortened by 6 bases and J by 2 bases, with 14 bases between the two germline ends. This CDR3 contains 13 residues. In nucleotides, the CDR3 is TGCAGTGCGTCCCTGGCAGTTCCCTACGAGCAGTACTTC. It translates to CSASLAVPYEQYF.

Concerning this clonotype: A much larger clone differs by one base, so this may be a read error. This chain links TRBV7-9 with TRBJ2-5; D perhaps matches TRBD2 (5 bases). Per germline, CDR1 SEHNR and CDR2 FQNEAQ (reference sequence). The V gene lost 2 bases and the J gene lost 5 bases, with 9 bases spanning the gap. This CDR3 region has 13 residues. CDR3 protein: CASSLSGLETQYF. CDR3 DNA: TGTGCCAGCAGCTTATCGGGGTTGGAGACCCAGTACTTC.

Details on this clonotype: A much larger clone sits a single nucleotide away, making a read error possible. The chain couples TRBV20-1 to TRBJ2-5; tentatively, D is TRBD1 or TRBD2 (6 bases each). The CDR3 runs to 12 residues. From germline, CDR1 is DFQATT and CDR2 SNEGSKA (reference sequence). The CDR3 nucleotides read TGCAGTGCGCAGGGGCCCCGGGAGACCAAGTACTTC. Its protein product is CSAQGPRETKYF.

To note about this clonotype: A clone one base away is much larger, so this may be a read error. As the CDR3 is not closed by the conserved phenylalanine or tryptophan, this likely results from a read error. The chain joins TRBV24-1 to TRBJ2-1; the D gene is possibly TRBD1 (6 bases). The assigned J gene may be wrong: the sequence end matches TRBJ1-2 better. CDR1 is KGHDR and CDR2 is SFDVKD in the germline V gene. CDR3 length: 13 residues. Written as DNA, the CDR3 is TGTGCCACCAGTGATCGACAGGACTATGGCTACACCTTA. It encodes CATSDRQDYGYTL.

This clonotype was counted between two and nine times. This chain links TRBV10-3 with TRBJ1-5; 9 bases are shared with TRBD1. This CDR3 has 13 residues. The trim removed 11 bases at V and 4 bases at J, leaving 6 bases unmatched. Germline CDR1 ENHRY, CDR2 SYGVKD. CDR3 loop: CAATGGENQPQHF. CDR3 DNA: TGTGCCGCGACAGGGGGGGAGAATCAGCCCCAGCATTTT.

This clonotype was picked up many times. The chain joins TRBV28 to TRBJ1-5, with D hard to call. Trimming removed 3 bases from V and 1 base from J, with 7 bases in between. Germline lookup yields CDR1 MDHEN and CDR2 SYDVKM. CDR3 length equals 14 residues. The CDR3 nucleotides read TGTGCCAGCAGTTTCAGCGAGAGCAATCAGCCCCAGCATTTT. Amino acids: CASSFSESNQPQHF.

The chain combines TRBV5-1 with TRBJ2-3, with 8 bases matching TRBD2. The CDR3 length is 15 residues. The V segment lost 0 bases and the J segment 6 bases; nucleotides outside the gene matches: 6. Per germline, CDR1 SGHRS and CDR2 YFSETQ. The CDR3 reads CASSLARTSLDTQYF. Here the CDR3 DNA reads TGCGCCAGCAGCTTGGCTAGGACTAGCTTGGATACGCAGTATTTT.

This clonotype was observed a handful of times. This rearrangement joins TRBV19 to TRBJ1-2; TRBD1 might be the D (6 bases). Trimming removed 3 bases from V and 5 bases from J, with 16 bases in between. Germline CDR1 LNHDA, CDR2 SQIVND (reference sequence). The CDR3 sequence is 15 residues long. The DNA for the CDR3 is TGTGCCAGTAGTATCGGACAGCCGGACATATATGGCTACACCTTC. Its translation is CASSIGQPDIYGYTF.

This clonotype was seen only a few times. J is TRBJ1-6 and V is TRBV19, with D possibly TRBD1 on 5 matching bases. The CDR3 extends over 15 amino acids. Trimming stripped 6 bases from V and 0 bases from J, with 9 bases between. Germline V lookup: CDR1 LNHDA, CDR2 SQIVND (reference sequence). The CDR3 spells CASRGLSSYNSPLHF. In nucleotides, the CDR3 is TGTGCCAGTAGGGGACTCAGCTCCTATAATTCACCCCTCCACTTT. Full variable domain (remainder filled in from reference TRBV19 and TRBJ1-6): DGGITQSPKYLFRKEGQNVTLSCEQNLNHDAMYWYRQDPGQGLRLIYYSQIVNDFQKGDIAEGYSVSREKKESFPLTVTSAQKNPTAFYLCASRGLSSYNSPLHFGNGTRLTVT.